The entry that follows covers one T cell receptor (beta chain) sequence. Patients from Seattle were sampled longitudinally, starting during active infection. V lost 4 bases to trimming and J lost 0 bases, with 8 bases between them. Germline loops: CDR1 SGHRS, CDR2 YFSETQ. This CDR3 is 14 amino acids long. In the authors' methods: Using reference gene primer amplification, nucleated cell counts were estimated. The table came from immunoSEQ multiplex PCR; TCRdb's copy has only in-frame clones and leaves some out. That table supplies the V and J calls and clone size; D and trimming were determined from the DNA. The sample consists of 200,000 to 250,000 clones, 81% of them appearing once. These data are taken from a study of blood T cell repertoires in COVID-19. Study summary: Some COVID-19 samples were acute and others convalescent; all came from the United States, Italy and Spain. PBMCs, B-cell-depleted T cells, or T cells were the source of the cDNA or gDNA that made up the material.

Sequencing was performed on peripheral blood. The receptor was derived from a woman at least 80 years old with COVID-19, enrolled during active disease. This chain uses TRBV5-1 with TRBJ1-5, with D unclear. For the CDR3, the DNA is TGCGCCAGCAGCAAGGACTATAGCAATCAGCCCCAGCATTTT. It codes for CASSKDYSNQPQHF. The full variable domain, in which reference TRBV5-1 and TRBJ1-5 provide the parts outside the CDR3, is KAGVTQTPRYLIKTRGQQVTLSCSPISGHRSVSWYQQTPGQGLQFLFEYFSETQRNKGNFPGRFSGRQFSNSRSEMNVSTLELGDSALYLCASSKDYSNQPQHFGDGTRLSIL.